The 3 T cell receptor beta chains below come from one sample, sequenced in a study of shared clonotypes between healthy human individuals. Using immunoSEQ multiplex PCR, the repertoire was profiled, and TCRdb retains in-frame clones only, with some absent. The sample holds around 2,000,000 clones, 85% to 95% seen once. The sequenced sample consisted of naive CD4+ T cells sorted from blood. Subset here: CD45RA+ positively selected. The source of these receptors is a man in his late teens or twenties in good health.

The chain employs TRBV2 and TRBJ1-2; D is possibly TRBD1 (5 bases). There are 12 residues in the CDR3. The germline V gene encodes CDR1 SNHLY and CDR2 FYNNEI. V lost 5 bases to trimming and J lost 5 bases, with 9 bases between them. CDR3 residues: CASSSTVYGYTF. The CDR3 region has the DNA TGTGCCAGCAGTTCGACAGTTTATGGCTACACCTTC.

The rearrangement joins TRBV5-4 to TRBJ1-2; TRBD1 is a possible D gene (5 bases). The CDR3 has 15 amino acids. V lost 0 bases and J 3 bases, leaving 12 bases between the germline ends. The V gene's germline CDR1 is SGHNT and CDR2 YYREEE (reference sequence). In DNA form, the CDR3 reads TGTGCCAGCAGCTTGGCTCTGGGGCTCCACTATGGCTACACCTTC. Residues: CASSLALGLHYGYTF.

This clone was seen a few times. The chain employs TRBV10-3 and TRBJ1-2; D perhaps matches TRBD1 (6 bases). The CDR3 is 12 amino acids. Trimming took 6 bases from V and 6 from J, leaving 11 bases between them. Germline V gene data show CDR1 as ENHRY and CDR2 as SYGVKD. The CDR3 nucleotides are TGTGCCATCAGCCCAGGGGAGGATGGCTACACCTTC. Its protein product is CAISPGEDGYTF.